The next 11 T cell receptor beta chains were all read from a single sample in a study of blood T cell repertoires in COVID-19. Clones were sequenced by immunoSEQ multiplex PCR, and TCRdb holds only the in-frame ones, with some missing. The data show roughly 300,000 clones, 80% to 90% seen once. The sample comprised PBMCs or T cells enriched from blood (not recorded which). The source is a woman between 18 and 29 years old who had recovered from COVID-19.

CDR3 protein: CASSEYSSQDTEAFF. The CDR3 nucleotides are TGTGCCAGCAGTGAATATAGCAGCCAAGACACTGAAGCTTTCTTT. The V gene is TRBV25-1, the J gene TRBJ1-1; unclear D gene. The germline V gene has CDR1 MGHDK and CDR2 SYGVNS. This CDR3 region has 15 residues. Trimming pared 0 bases from V and 3 bases from J, leaving 11 bases between.

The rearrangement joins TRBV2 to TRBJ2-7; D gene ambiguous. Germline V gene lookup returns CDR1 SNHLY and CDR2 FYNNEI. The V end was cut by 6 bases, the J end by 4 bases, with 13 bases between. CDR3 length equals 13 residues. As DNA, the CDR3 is TGTGCCAGCAGCGACTCCCCTCTATACGAGCAGTACTTC. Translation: CASSDSPLYEQYF.

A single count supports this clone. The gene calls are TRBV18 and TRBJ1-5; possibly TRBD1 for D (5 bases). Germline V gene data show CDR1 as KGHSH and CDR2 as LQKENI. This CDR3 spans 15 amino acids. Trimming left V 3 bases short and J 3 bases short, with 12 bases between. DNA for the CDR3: TGTGCCAGCTCACCCCGGGGGGTAGACAATCAGCCCCAGCATTTT. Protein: CASSPRGVDNQPQHF. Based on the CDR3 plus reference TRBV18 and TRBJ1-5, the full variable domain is NAGVMQNPRHLVRRRGQEARLRCSPMKGHSHVYWYRQLPEEGLKFMVYLQKENIIDESGMPKERFSAEFPKEGPSILRIQQVVRGDSAAYFCASSPRGVDNQPQHFGDGTRLSIL.

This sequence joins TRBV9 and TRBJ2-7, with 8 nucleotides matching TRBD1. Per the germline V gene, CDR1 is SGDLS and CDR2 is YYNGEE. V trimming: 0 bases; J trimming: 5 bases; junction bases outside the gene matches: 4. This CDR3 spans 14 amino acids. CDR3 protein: CASSVDDRGDEQYF. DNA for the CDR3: TGTGCCAGCAGCGTAGACGACAGGGGAGACGAGCAGTACTTC.

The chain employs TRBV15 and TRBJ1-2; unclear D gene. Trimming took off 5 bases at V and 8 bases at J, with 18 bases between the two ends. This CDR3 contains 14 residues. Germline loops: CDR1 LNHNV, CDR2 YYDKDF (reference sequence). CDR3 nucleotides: TGTGCCACCAGCGAGGGAAAATCAGGTGGAGGCTACACCTTC. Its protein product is CATSEGKSGGGYTF.

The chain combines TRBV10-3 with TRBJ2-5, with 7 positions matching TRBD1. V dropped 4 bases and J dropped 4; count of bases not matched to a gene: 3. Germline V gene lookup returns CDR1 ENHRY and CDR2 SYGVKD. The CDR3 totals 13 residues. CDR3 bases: TGTGCCATCAGTGGTGACAGGGCAGAGACCCAGTACTTC. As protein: CAISGDRAETQYF.

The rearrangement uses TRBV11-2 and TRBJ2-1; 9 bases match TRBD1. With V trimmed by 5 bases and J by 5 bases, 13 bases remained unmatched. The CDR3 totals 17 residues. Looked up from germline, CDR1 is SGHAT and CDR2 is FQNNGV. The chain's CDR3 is CASSPTLQGANNNEQFF. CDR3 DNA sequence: TGTGCCAGCAGCCCCACCCTACAGGGGGCAAATAACAATGAGCAGTTCTTC.

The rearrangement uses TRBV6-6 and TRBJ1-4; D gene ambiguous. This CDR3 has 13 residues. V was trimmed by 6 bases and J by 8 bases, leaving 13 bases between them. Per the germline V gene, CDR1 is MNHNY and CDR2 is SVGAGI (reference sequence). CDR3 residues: CASSLIRVEKLFF. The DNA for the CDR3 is TGTGCCAGCAGCCTAATTCGAGTGGAAAAACTGTTTTTT.

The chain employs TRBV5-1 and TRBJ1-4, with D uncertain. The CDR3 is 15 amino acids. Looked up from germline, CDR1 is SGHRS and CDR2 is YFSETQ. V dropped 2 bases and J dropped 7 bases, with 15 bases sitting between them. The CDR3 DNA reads TGCGCCAGCAGCTTTCTTCCGGGAAATTTTGAAAAACTGTTTTTT. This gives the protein CASSFLPGNFEKLFF.

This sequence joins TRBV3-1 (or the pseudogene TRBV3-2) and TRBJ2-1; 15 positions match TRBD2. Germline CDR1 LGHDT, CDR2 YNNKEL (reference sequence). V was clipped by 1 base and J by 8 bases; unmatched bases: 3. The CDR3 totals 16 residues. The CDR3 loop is CASSQGTSGGADEQFF. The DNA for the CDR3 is TGTGCCAGCAGCCAAGGGACTAGCGGGGGGGCCGATGAGCAGTTCTTC.

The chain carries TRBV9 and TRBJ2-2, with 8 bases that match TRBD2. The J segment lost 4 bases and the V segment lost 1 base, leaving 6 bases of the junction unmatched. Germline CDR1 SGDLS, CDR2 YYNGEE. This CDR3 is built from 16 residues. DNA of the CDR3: TGTGCCAGCAGCGTACGGGGACTAGTGGGCACCGGGGAGCTGTTTTTT. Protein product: CASSVRGLVGTGELFF.